This is a list of T cell receptor beta chains from one sample in a study of blood T cells in healthy people across ages. Each CDR3 protein gets one entry after TCRdb re-called the 5' RACE reads with MiXCR. This sample has 1,500,000 or so distinct CDR3 sequences; approximately 43% occur once, and the top ten carry around 4%. Specimen: blood. The source is a young woman in good health. Both conserved end residues are part of each CDR3. Some rows mark clone size as missing; the rest say once, few, many or name a class of expanded clone.

V gene: TRBV12-5; clone size: .; J gene: TRBJ2-3; CDR3 protein: CASGSGYTDTQYF
V gene: TRBV5-1; clone size: .; J gene: .; CDR3 protein: CASSSGTSGNQETQYF
V gene: TRBV24-1; clone size: .; J gene: TRBJ2-1; CDR3 protein: CATVDSRSNEQFF
V gene: TRBV11-3; clone size: .; J gene: TRBJ2-7; CDR3 protein: CASSLAAGLVNEQYF
V gene: TRBV29-1; clone size: few; J gene: TRBJ2-7; CDR3 protein: CSVVQRSSYEQYF
V gene: TRBV29-1; clone size: many; J gene: TRBJ2-1; CDR3 protein: CSVRTTIYNEQFF
V gene: TRBV5-1; clone size: .; J gene: TRBJ1-2; CDR3 protein: CASSLGTGDNGYTF
V gene: TRBV7-9; clone size: .; J gene: TRBJ1-1; CDR3 protein: CASSLEVLGTEAFF
V gene: TRBV29-1; clone size: many; J gene: TRBJ2-7; CDR3 protein: CSVGTSYEQYF
V gene: TRBV19; clone size: .; J gene: TRBJ1-1; CDR3 protein: CASRKTGGAFF
V gene: TRBV7-2; clone size: .; J gene: TRBJ1-4; CDR3 protein: CASSFRSGRGGKLFF
V gene: TRBV21-1; clone size: .; J gene: TRBJ1-5; CDR3 protein: CASSKVGQGGLNQPQHF
V gene: TRBV6-1; clone size: .; J gene: TRBJ1-1; CDR3 protein: CASSGWSTEAFF
V gene: TRBV13; clone size: .; J gene: .; CDR3 protein: CASSLDKYEQYF
V gene: TRBV7-6; clone size: .; J gene: TRBJ2-3; CDR3 protein: CASSLHPSARTDTQYF
V gene: TRBV4-3; clone size: few; J gene: TRBJ2-1; CDR3 protein: CASSHTFRDREQQFF
V gene: TRBV12-3/TRBV12-4; clone size: .; J gene: TRBJ1-2; CDR3 protein: CASSFQGWGHTF
V gene: TRBV5-1; clone size: .; J gene: TRBJ2-1; CDR3 protein: CASSVGQASYNEQFF
V gene: TRBV27; clone size: few; J gene: TRBJ2-7; CDR3 protein: CASSPQTGTSGRLYF
V gene: TRBV11-2; clone size: few; J gene: TRBJ2-3; CDR3 protein: CASSHRGYYADTQYF
V gene: TRBV5-1; clone size: .; J gene: TRBJ2-4; CDR3 protein: CASSSLGTGDNIQYF
V gene: TRBV24-1; clone size: .; J gene: TRBJ2-1; CDR3 protein: CATSDSGTSSYNEQFF
V gene: TRBV25-1; clone size: few; J gene: TRBJ1-2; CDR3 protein: CASSDPSRTGYTF
V gene: TRBV12-3/TRBV12-4; clone size: many; J gene: TRBJ1-2; CDR3 protein: CASSLNLNYGYTF
V gene: TRBV6-2/TRBV6-3; clone size: .; J gene: TRBJ2-5; CDR3 protein: CASRKLGGQETQYF
V gene: TRBV5-1; clone size: many; J gene: TRBJ1-5; CDR3 protein: CASSLGFGGEQPQHF
V gene: TRBV10-3; clone size: few; J gene: TRBJ1-1; CDR3 protein: CAISVTGLGTEAFF
V gene: TRBV7-9; clone size: .; J gene: TRBJ1-4; CDR3 protein: CASSLRRGGREKLFF
V gene: TRBV7-2; clone size: .; J gene: TRBJ2-6; CDR3 protein: CASSLEAGDLRRANVLTF
V gene: TRBV7-9; clone size: .; J gene: TRBJ2-2; CDR3 protein: CASSLATSGQNTGELFF
V gene: TRBV7-2; clone size: .; J gene: TRBJ2-1; CDR3 protein: CASSFNSGVQFF
V gene: TRBV29-1; clone size: few; J gene: TRBJ2-1; CDR3 protein: CSAQRLAGGFGNEQFF
V gene: TRBV21-1; clone size: .; J gene: TRBJ2-1; CDR3 protein: CASSRGQHNEQFF
V gene: TRBV20-1; clone size: .; J gene: TRBJ1-2; CDR3 protein: CSARDKGSRRITNYGYTF
V gene: TRBV9; clone size: few; J gene: TRBJ1-1; CDR3 protein: CASSVEGESTEAFF
V gene: TRBV4-2; clone size: .; J gene: TRBJ2-7; CDR3 protein: CASSQGGSQYEQYF
V gene: TRBV7-2; clone size: few; J gene: TRBJ2-3; CDR3 protein: CASSSNSGFAQYF
V gene: TRBV5-1; clone size: .; J gene: TRBJ2-1; CDR3 protein: CASSLMGHNEQFF
V gene: TRBV12-3/TRBV12-4; clone size: once; J gene: TRBJ2-2; CDR3 protein: CASSFPQKPLPNTGELFF
V gene: TRBV20-1; clone size: few; J gene: TRBJ1-5; CDR3 protein: CSARPGVHSNQPQHF
V gene: TRBV27; clone size: .; J gene: TRBJ1-5; CDR3 protein: CASSFGTGTNQPQHF
V gene: TRBV10-3; clone size: .; J gene: TRBJ2-3; CDR3 protein: CAISGGVGLAITSDTQYF